This T cell receptor beta chain was sequenced for a study of patients and donors after allogeneic stem cell transplantation. TCRdb passed the RT-PCR reads through MiXCR, listing each CDR3 protein once. The table lists about 150,000 distinct CDR3 sequences, about 24% of them singletons. The V end was cut by 0 bases, the J end by 7 bases, with 15 bases between. The CDR3 has 15 amino acids. The chain joins TRBV12-3 or TRBV12-4 to TRBJ2-5; D is unresolved. Sequenced input: blood, either unsorted or a sorted T cell fraction (not recorded which). The source is a human donor who was either an allogeneic HSCT recipient or a stem cell or donor lymphocyte infusion donor (not recorded which). It is not recorded whose cells these are; they may come from a transplant donor. In DNA form, the CDR3 reads TGTGCCAGCAGTTTAGCGGCTGGCAGTGTTAGGACCCAGTACTTC. This sequence encodes CASSLAAGSVRTQYF.